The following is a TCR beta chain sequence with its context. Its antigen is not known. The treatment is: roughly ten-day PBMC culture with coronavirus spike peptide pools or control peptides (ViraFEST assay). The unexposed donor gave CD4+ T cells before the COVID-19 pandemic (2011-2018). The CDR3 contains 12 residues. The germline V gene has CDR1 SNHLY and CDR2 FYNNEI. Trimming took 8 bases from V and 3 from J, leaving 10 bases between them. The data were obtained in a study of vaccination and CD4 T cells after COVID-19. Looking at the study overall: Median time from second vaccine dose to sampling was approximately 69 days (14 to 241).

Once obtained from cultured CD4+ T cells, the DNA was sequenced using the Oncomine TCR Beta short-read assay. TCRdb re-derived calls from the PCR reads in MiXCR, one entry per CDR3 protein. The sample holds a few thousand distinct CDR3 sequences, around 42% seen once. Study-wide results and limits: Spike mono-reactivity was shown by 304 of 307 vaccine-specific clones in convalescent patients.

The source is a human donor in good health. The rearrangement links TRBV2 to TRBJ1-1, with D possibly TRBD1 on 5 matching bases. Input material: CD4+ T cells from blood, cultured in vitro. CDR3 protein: CASSRVDTEAFF. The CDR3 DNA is TGTGCCAGCTCCAGGGTAGACACTGAAGCTTTCTTT.